This is a list of T cell receptor beta chains from one sample in a study of a mutant IDH1 vaccine in newly diagnosed glioma. Using immunoSEQ multiplex PCR, the repertoire was profiled, and TCRdb retains in-frame clones only, with some absent. The data contain fewer than 45,000 clones, 84% of them singletons. No antigen is known for these receptors. The sequencing here drew on PBMCs, taken from a glioma patient whose treatment included an IDH1 peptide vaccine. Receptor source: a man in his forties with glioma. CDR3s include the opening cysteine and the closing phenylalanine or tryptophan. The D gene is left open where the match is weak. Part of the rows lack a size; the others show once, few, many or a class for expanded clones.

abundance	v_gene	j_gene	d_gene	CDR3nt	CDR3aa
-	TRBV5-3	TRBJ2-6	-	TGTGCCAGAAGACATAGAATCGTTGGGGCCAACGTCCTGACTTTC	CARRHRIVGANVLTF
few	TRBV5-6	TRBJ1-2	-	TGTGCCAGCAGCTTCCGGGAAGGCTACACCTTC	CASSFREGYTF
-	TRBV14	TRBJ2-2	-	TGTGCCAGCAGCCAAATTTACACGAACACCGGGGAGCTGTTTTTT	CASSQIYTNTGELFF
-	TRBV10-3	TRBJ2-7	TRBD1	TGTGCCATCAGTGACCGGACAGGATTGTGGGAGCAGTACTTC	CAISDRTGLWEQYF
-	TRBV5-1	TRBJ2-1	-	TGCGCCAGCAGCTTGTCATCGCTCGATGAGCAGTTCTTC	CASSLSSLDEQFF
-	TRBV4-1	TRBJ2-3	TRBD1	TGCGCCAGCAGCCAGGGAAAAAGGGGGCTTAGCACAGATACGCAGTATTTT	CASSQGKRGLSTDTQYF
-	TRBV4-1	TRBJ1-1	-	TGCGCCAGCAGCCAACGAAGGGAGGCGAACACTGAAGCTTTCTTT	CASSQRREANTEAFF
-	TRBV4-1	TRBJ2-7	-	TGCGCCAGCAGCCAAGAGGGTGGTAGTAACGAGCAGTACTTC	CASSQEGGSNEQYF
-	TRBV23-1	TRBJ1-3	-	TGCGCCAGCAGTCAATGTAGCAGGGCCTCTGGAAACACCATATATTTT	CASSQCSRASGNTIYF
once	TRBV9	TRBJ2-5	-	TGTGCCAGCAGCGTAGGACTGACGGAGACCCAGTACTTC	CASSVGLTETQYF
-	TRBV7-8	TRBJ1-1	-	TGTGCCAGCAGCTTAGCGGTGTTAAGACAGGTATCTGAAGCTTTCTTT	CASSLAVLRQVSEAFF
-	TRBV7-8	TRBJ2-1	TRBD1	TGTGCCAGCAGCTTACGACAGGGCTACAATGAGCAGTTCTTC	CASSLRQGYNEQFF
-	TRBV5-1	TRBJ2-2	TRBD1	TGCGCCAGCAGTCAGACCGGGACAGGGAACACCGGGGAGCTGTTTTTT	CASSQTGTGNTGELFF
-	TRBV9	TRBJ2-3	TRBD2	TGTGCCAGCAGAAAGGGTAATAGCGGGTTGAATACGCAGTATTTT	CASRKGNSGLNTQYF
-	TRBV6-5	TRBJ2-7	TRBD2	TGTGCCAGCAGGCGAGCGGGAGAAGGAAGCGAGCAGTACTTC	CASRRAGEGSEQYF
-	TRBV10-3	TRBJ2-3	TRBD2	TGTGCCATCAAGACCGCGGGCGGGAGAGAAACAGATACGCAGTATTTT	CAIKTAGGRETDTQYF
-	TRBV19	TRBJ1-1	TRBD1	TGTGCCAGTAGCTCTGACAGGGTCACTGAAGCTTTCTTT	CASSSDRVTEAFF
-	TRBV5-1	TRBJ2-1	-	TGCGCCAGCAGTCCGAGAGGGGGATCCTACTACAATGAGCAGTTCTTC	CASSPRGGSYYNEQFF
-	TRBV6-5	TRBJ1-1	-	TGTGCCAGCAGTTACTCGTGGCAGGGCAACACTGAAGCTTTCTTT	CASSYSWQGNTEAFF
-	TRBV10-2	TRBJ1-5	-	TGCGCCAGCAGGCAGACAGTTACTCGGCCCCAGCATTTT	CASRQTVTRPQHF
-	TRBV4-1	TRBJ1-5	-	TGCGCCAGCAGCCAAGAGGGGAGGGGGTTAGGTCAGCCCCAGCATTTT	CASSQEGRGLGQPQHF
-	TRBV6-5	TRBJ1-2	-	TGTGCCAGCACCAACGGGGGGTATGGCTACACCTTC	CASTNGGYGYTF
-	TRBV10-1	TRBJ2-1	-	TGCGCCGTCAATGAGCAGTTCTTC	CAVNEQFF
once	TRBV7-3	TRBJ2-1	-	TGTGCCAGCAGCCCCTCTGGCGCGGGTATCGATGAGCAGTTCTTC	CASSPSGAGIDEQFF
-	TRBV10-3	TRBJ2-6	TRBD1	TGTGCCATCAGTGCCGGAACAGGGGGCGAGGGGGCCAACGTCCTGACTTTC	CAISAGTGGEGANVLTF
-	TRBV6-1	TRBJ1-5	TRBD1	TGTGCCAGCAGTGTGGGACAGGGGGCTGGACAGCCCCAGCATTTT	CASSVGQGAGQPQHF
-	TRBV5-5	TRBJ2-5	-	TGTGCCAGCAGCTGGACGATTGAACGGCAAGAGACCCAGTACTTC	CASSWTIERQETQYF
-	TRBV10-2	TRBJ2-3	TRBD2	TGCGCCAGCAGGACTAGCGGGAACACAGATACGCAGTATTTT	CASRTSGNTDTQYF
once	TRBV11-2	TRBJ2-3	-	TGTGCCAGCAGCTTGCGACTAACCCGGGGCACAGATACGCAGTATTTT	CASSLRLTRGTDTQYF
-	TRBV10-2	TRBJ2-7	TRBD2	TGCGCCAGCAGTCCAACTAGCGGGAGATGGGGCGAGCAGTACTTC	CASSPTSGRWGEQYF